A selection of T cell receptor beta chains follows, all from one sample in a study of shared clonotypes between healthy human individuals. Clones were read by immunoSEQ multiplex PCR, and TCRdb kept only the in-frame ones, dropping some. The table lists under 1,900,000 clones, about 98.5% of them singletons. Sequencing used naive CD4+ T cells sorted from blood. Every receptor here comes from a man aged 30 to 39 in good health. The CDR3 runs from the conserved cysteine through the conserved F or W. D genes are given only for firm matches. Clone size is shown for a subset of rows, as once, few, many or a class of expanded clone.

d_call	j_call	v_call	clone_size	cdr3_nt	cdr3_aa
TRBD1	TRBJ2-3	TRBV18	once	TGTGCCAGCTCACCATTCTCGGGACAGGGCGCAGATACGCAGTATTTT	CASSPFSGQGADTQYF
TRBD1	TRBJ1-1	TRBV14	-	TGTGCCAGCAGCCAATCTTGGACAGGGGAAGCTTTCTTT	CASSQSWTGEAFF
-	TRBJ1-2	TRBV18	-	TGTGCCAGCTCAGGGGCCTCCAACTATGGCTACACCTTC	CASSGASNYGYTF
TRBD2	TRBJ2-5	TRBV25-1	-	TGTGCCAGCAGTGAATTGGGCGGGAGGGCCTCTGGAGAGACCCAGTACTTC	CASSELGGRASGETQYF
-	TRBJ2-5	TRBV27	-	TGTGCCAGCAGACTAACTGGATCATGGGAGACCCAGTACTTC	CASRLTGSWETQYF
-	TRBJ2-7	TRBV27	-	TGTGCCAGCAGTTTATTCCGCGGTCAGGGCTACGAGCAGTACTTC	CASSLFRGQGYEQYF
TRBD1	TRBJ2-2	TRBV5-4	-	TGTGCCAGCAGCTTGGCGACAGGGTGGGACACCGGGGAGCTGTTTTTT	CASSLATGWDTGELFF
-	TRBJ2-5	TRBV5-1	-	TGCGCCAGCAGGGACACACAAGAGACCCAGTACTTC	CASRDTQETQYF
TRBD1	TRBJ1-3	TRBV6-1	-	TGTGCCAGCAGGGGGACAGGTTTTGTTGGAAACACCATATATTTT	CASRGTGFVGNTIYF
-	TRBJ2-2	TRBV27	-	TGTGCCAGCAGTTTCCGACAGGCAGGGGAGCTGTTTTTT	CASSFRQAGELFF
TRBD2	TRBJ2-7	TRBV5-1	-	TGCGCCAGCAGCGCGAGAGCGGGAAGCTACGAGCAGTACTTC	CASSARAGSYEQYF
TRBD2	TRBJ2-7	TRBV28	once	TGTGCCAGCAGTTACCCAGCACCGACTAGCGGGACGTCTGAGCAGTACTTC	CASSYPAPTSGTSEQYF
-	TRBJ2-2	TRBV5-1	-	TGCGCCAGCAGCTGGGCCTCTTCTACGTCCGGGGAGCTGTTTTTT	CASSWASSTSGELFF
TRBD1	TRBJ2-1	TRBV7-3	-	TGTGCCAGCAGCTTGGGACAGCCCTCCTACAATGAGCAGTTCTTC	CASSLGQPSYNEQFF
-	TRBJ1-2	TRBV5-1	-	TGCGCCAGCAGCCCTTCAGTGTGGGCCCCTGAGGGCTATGGCTACACCTTC	CASSPSVWAPEGYGYTF
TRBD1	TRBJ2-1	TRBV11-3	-	TGTGCCAGCAGCTTAGGGGACAGGGGTTGGGATGAGCAGTTCTTC	CASSLGDRGWDEQFF
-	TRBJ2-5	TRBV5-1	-	TGCGCCAGCAGCTTGGGGAAAGAGACCCAGTACTTC	CASSLGKETQYF
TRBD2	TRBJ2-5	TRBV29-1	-	TGCAGCGTTGGGATAGCGGGAGGGACGGAGACCCAGTACTTC	CSVGIAGGTETQYF
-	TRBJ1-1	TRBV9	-	TGTGCCAGCAGCGTGCTTCCTGACCGGAACACTGAAGCTTTCTTT	CASSVLPDRNTEAFF
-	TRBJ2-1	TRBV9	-	TGTGCCAGCAGCGTAGATGGGGGCTCCTACAATGAGCAGTTCTTC	CASSVDGGSYNEQFF
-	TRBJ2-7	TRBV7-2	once	TGTGCCAGCAGCTTAGCGCTTCGTTCCGAGCAGTACTTC	CASSLALRSEQYF
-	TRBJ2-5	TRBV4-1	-	TGCGCCAGCAGCCAAGGTCCAGGCCAAGAGACCCAGTACTTC	CASSQGPGQETQYF
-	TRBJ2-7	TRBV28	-	TGTGCCAGCAAGTGGGGAGCGGGTTCCTACGAGCAGTACTTC	CASKWGAGSYEQYF
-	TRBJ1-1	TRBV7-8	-	TGTGCCAGCAGCTTACTTTCGAACACTGAAGCTTTCTTT	CASSLLSNTEAFF
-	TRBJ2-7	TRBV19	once	TGTGCCAGTAGTAAGGCCGGCTACGAGCAGTACTTC	CASSKAGYEQYF
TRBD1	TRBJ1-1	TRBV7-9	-	TGTGCCAGCAGCATCCCCCAGGGGGCGGCGGCTGAAGCTTTCTTT	CASSIPQGAAAEAFF
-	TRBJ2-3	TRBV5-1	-	TGCGCCAGCAGCAGGGACCGGCAAGATACGCAGTATTTT	CASSRDRQDTQYF
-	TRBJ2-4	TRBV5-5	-	TGTGCCAGCAGCTTCCCTAGACAGGTGGTAAGCAAAAACATTCAGTACTTC	CASSFPRQVVSKNIQYF
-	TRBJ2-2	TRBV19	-	TGTGCCAGTAGTATTGGGAGACAGGGGGAGCTGTTTTTT	CASSIGRQGELFF
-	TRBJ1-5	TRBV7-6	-	TGTGCCAGCAGCTTACACAGGGCATTGAATCAGCCCCAGCATTTT	CASSLHRALNQPQHF
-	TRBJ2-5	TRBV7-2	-	TGTGCCAGCAGCCAGGATTTGGGCTTAGAGTACTTC	CASSQDLGLEYF
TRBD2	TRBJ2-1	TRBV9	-	TGTGCCAGCAGCGCAAAATCTTTGGGACTAGCGGGAGTTGTGAATGAGCAGTTCTTC	CASSAKSLGLAGVVNEQFF
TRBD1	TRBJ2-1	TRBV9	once	TGTGCCAGCAGCGTAGCAGGACAGGGGGCCCATGAGCAGTTCTTC	CASSVAGQGAHEQFF
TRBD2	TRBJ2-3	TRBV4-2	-	TGTGCCAGCAGCCAAGAGGCACTAGCGGGGGGGAGCACAGATACGCAGTATTTT	CASSQEALAGGSTDTQYF
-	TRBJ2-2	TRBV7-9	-	TGTGCCAGCAGCCCGATCCTCACCGGGGAGCTGTTTTTT	CASSPILTGELFF
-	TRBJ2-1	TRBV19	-	TGTGCCAGTACCATAGGGGGGGGCGACTACAATGAGCAGTTCTTC	CASTIGGGDYNEQFF
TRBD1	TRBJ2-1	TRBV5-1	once	TGCGCCAGCAGCTCCGTCGACAGGGGACTTAGAGGTGAGCAGTTCTTC	CASSSVDRGLRGEQFF
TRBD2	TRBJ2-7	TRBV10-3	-	TGTGCCATCAGTGAGATAACCGGGACTAGCCCCAACGAGCAGTACTTC	CAISEITGTSPNEQYF
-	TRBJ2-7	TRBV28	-	TGTGCCAGCAGTTCGGGATTCTCCTACGAGCAGTACTTC	CASSSGFSYEQYF
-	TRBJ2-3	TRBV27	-	TGTGCCAGCAGTCTGACTAGACCCAGGAGGACAGATACGCAGTATTTT	CASSLTRPRRTDTQYF
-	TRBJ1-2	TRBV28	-	TGTGCCAGCAGTTTGGGGGGGTTCGGCTATGGCTACACCTTC	CASSLGGFGYGYTF
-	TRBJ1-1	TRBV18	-	TGTGCCAGCTCACCACCCTCGGGAAGGGGGAACACTGAAGCTTTCTTT	CASSPPSGRGNTEAFF
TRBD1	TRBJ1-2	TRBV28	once	TGTGCCAGCAGTTTTGGGGCACAGGGGGTCTATGGCTACACCTTC	CASSFGAQGVYGYTF
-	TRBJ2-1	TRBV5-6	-	TGTGCCAGCAGCTTCGACGTAGCCAGGGTGTACAATGAGCAGTTCTTC	CASSFDVARVYNEQFF
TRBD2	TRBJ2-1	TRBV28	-	TGTGCCAGCAGCCCTAGCGGGAGGCCTACCTACAATGAGCAGTTCTTC	CASSPSGRPTYNEQFF
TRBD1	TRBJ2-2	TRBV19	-	TGTGCCAGTAGTCCAGACAGGGCCCCGAACACCGGGGAGCTGTTTTTT	CASSPDRAPNTGELFF
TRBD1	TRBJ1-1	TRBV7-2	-	TGTGCCAGCAGCCAAGGACAGGCTGGCACTGAAGCTTTCTTT	CASSQGQAGTEAFF
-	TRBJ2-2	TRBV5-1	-	TGCGCCAGCAGCTTGGATGGGGACACCGGGGAGCTGTTTTTT	CASSLDGDTGELFF
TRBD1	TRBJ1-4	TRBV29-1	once	TGCAGCGTTGGGGACAGTCCAAATGAAAAACTGTTTTTT	CSVGDSPNEKLFF
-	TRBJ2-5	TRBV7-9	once	TGTGCCAGCAGCTTATCGATAGCGGCCTTCCAAGAGACCCAGTACTTC	CASSLSIAAFQETQYF
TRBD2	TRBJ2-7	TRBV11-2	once	TGTGCCAGCACCTTCCTAGCGGGAGTTAGGGAGCAGTACTTC	CASTFLAGVREQYF
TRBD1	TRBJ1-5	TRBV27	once	TGTGCCAGCAGCCTAAGGACAGGGGGGAATCAGCCCCAGCATTTT	CASSLRTGGNQPQHF